This TCR beta chain was identified in a study of T cell repertoires in cytomegalovirus infection. As for the study in general: Matching HLA type and CMV infection were both indicated by public TCR beta signatures.

The study, taken as a whole, reports: Pooled public TCR beta family frequency picked out CMV carriers with the relevant HLA. The study found HLA-C-restricted CMV-specific TCR beta clonotypes dominating the ex vivo response.

TCRdb reprocessed the reads with MiXCR, giving one entry per CDR3 protein. The sample shows some 300,000 distinct CDR3 sequences, about 8.8% of them seen only once. This clonotype occurred a few times. What it binds is unknown. CDR1 is MDHEN and CDR2 is SYDVKM in the germline V gene. V was shortened by 5 bases and J by 10 bases, with 18 bases between the two germline ends. This CDR3 is 15 amino acids long. The V and J genes are TRBV28 and TRBJ1-6; tentative D call: TRBD1 (6 bases). This clonotype was sampled from a human donor in good health (CMV status not recorded). Some clones in this sample may be carry-over from other donors' samples. The sample consisted of PBMCs. The CDR3 loop reads CASSLRGGRGSPLHF. CDR3 nucleotides: TGTGCCAGCAGTCTCCGTGGGGGCCGGGGATCACCCCTCCACTTT.